The present TCR beta chain was sequenced within a study of cytomegalovirus exposure and HLA in healthy donors. Study results and caveats: TRBV6-2, TRBV6-3 and some other V segments were excluded as indistinguishable.

The PCR used 60 Vbeta and 13 Jbeta primers. Profiled with immunoSEQ multiplex PCR; TCRdb holds only in-frame clones, not every one. This sample yields around 220,000 clones, of which 83% are seen a single time; about 1.4% belongs to the top ten. Per the germline V gene, CDR1 is MNHEY and CDR2 is SVGAGI. Trimming left V 2 bases short and J 4 bases short, with 8 bases between. This CDR3 has 14 amino acids. A few counts support this clone. Antigen unknown. This sequence was found in a girl between 10 and 17 years old in good health and CMV-seronegative. The sample was PBMCs. The chain couples TRBV6-5 to TRBJ1-4, with a weak D call TRBD1 (5 bases). The CDR3 sequence is CASSYRQLNEKLFF. The CDR3 DNA reads TGTGCCAGCAGTTACCGACAGCTTAATGAAAAACTGTTTTTT.